Listed here are 18 T cell receptor beta chains from one sample, sequenced in a study of T cell responses to AZD1222 COVID-19 vaccine (TCRdb year 2021). The library was obtained by the immunoSEQ multiplex PCR assay. Sourced from immuneACCESS, this table was stored by TCRdb with only in-frame sequences that have V and J called. A share of the clones is absent; for the studies checked, an unresolved V gene accounts for under half, and the remainder has no known explanation. This sample comprises under 50,000 clones, about four fifths of them detected only once. The top ten clonotypes cover roughly 20% of the sample. Taken with the paper, the label for time point translates to: about 28 days (+/-7) after the second vaccine dose. What this sample's treatment or condition label stands for: meningococcal conjugate vaccine given as trial control. Material: peripheral blood, obtained 28 days after the second dose of the MenACWY control vaccine. The receptors shown here come from an adult who received the MenACWY meningococcal vaccine as a control.

V and J are TRBV14 and TRBJ1-1; tentative D call: TRBD1 (6 bases). Trimming cost V 4 bases and J 2 bases, with 14 bases left between them. This CDR3 has 15 amino acids. From germline, CDR1 is SGHDN and CDR2 FVKESK. Here the CDR3 DNA reads TGTGCCAGCAGCCTCCGAACAGGGCGTAACACTGAAGCTTTCTTT. Translation gives CASSLRTGRNTEAFF.

The gene calls are TRBV19 and TRBJ1-4, with D possibly TRBD1 on 6 matching bases. The CDR3 is 17 amino acids. Between the trimmed V and J ends, which lost 5 bases and 8 bases, there was a span of 24 bases. Germline CDR1 LNHDA, CDR2 SQIVND (reference sequence). CDR3 in DNA: TGTGCCAGTAGTGCAGACCTCGACAGGAAGAGGGGGGAAAAACTGTTTTTT. This translates into CASSADLDRKRGEKLFF.

The CDR3 nucleotides read TGTGCCAGCAGGGGAGGCGGGACCAATTACGAGCAGTACTTC. Its protein is CASRGGGTNYEQYF. This chain links TRBV19 with TRBJ2-7; possibly TRBD1 or TRBD2 for D (6 bases each). V was cut by 9 bases and J by 4 bases, with 19 bases left in between. The CDR3 loop spans 14 amino acids. Germline CDR1 LNHDA, CDR2 SQIVND (reference sequence).

This clone was counted a few times. J is TRBJ1-1 and V is TRBV7-8, with D unresolved. CDR1 SGHVS and CDR2 FQNEAQ come from the germline V gene. V was trimmed by 6 bases and J by 6 bases, leaving 14 bases between them. The CDR3 sequence is 13 residues long. Written as DNA, the CDR3 is TGTGCCAGCAGGCCTCCCCGGAGGGCTGAAGCTTTCTTT. This sequence encodes CASRPPRRAEAFF.

The chain carries TRBV6-5 and TRBJ1-2; a possible D gene is TRBD1 (5 bases). This CDR3 is 16 amino acids long. V lost 0 bases, J lost 5 bases, and 16 bases lay in between. Germline CDR1 and CDR2: MNHEY and SVGAGI. CDR3 sequence reads: CASSYSIFQGGYGYTF. DNA for the CDR3: TGTGCCAGCAGTTACTCCATTTTTCAGGGCGGATATGGCTACACCTTC.

On this clone itself: A much larger clone lies a single base off, so this may be a read error. Other DNA sequences of this sample code for an identical CDR3. The chain employs TRBV3-1 (or the pseudogene TRBV3-2) and TRBJ2-2; 8 positions agree with TRBD2. Germline V CDR1 and CDR2: LGHDT, YNNKEL (reference sequence). J was trimmed by 7 bases and V by 11 bases; bases with no gene match: 15. The length of the CDR3 is 15 residues. The CDR3 loop reads CARCSRGGAGGELFF. CDR3 nucleotide sequence: TGTGCCCGCTGCTCCCGGGGGGGGGCGGGCGGGGAGCTGTTTTTT.

The gene calls are TRBV28 and TRBJ2-7; unclear D gene. V dropped 3 bases and J dropped 9 bases, with 15 bases sitting between them. This CDR3 is built from 13 residues. CDR1 is MDHEN, CDR2 SYDVKM, per germline. For the CDR3, the DNA is TGTGCCAGCAGTTTCACGCACTCACCACGGCAGTACTTC. Protein: CASSFTHSPRQYF.

The genes are TRBV21-1 and TRBJ1-3. TRBV21-1 represents a pseudogene. This CDR3 is 18 amino acids long. The CDR3 coding sequence is TGTGCCAGCGGCGGGGCGACCTCAGAAATCAGCTCTGGAAACACCATATATTTT. The encoded protein is CASGGATSEISSGNTIYF.

This clone was found once. The chain couples TRBV27 to TRBJ2-6; 11 bases are shared with TRBD1. Germline-derived CDR1 and CDR2 are MNHEY and SMNVEV (reference sequence). CDR3 length: 17 amino acids. With 11 bases clipped from V and 0 bases from J, the junction kept 9 bases outside the gene matches. The CDR3 spells CASARGQGVSGANVLTF. CDR3 nucleotide sequence: TGTGCCTCCGCCCGGGGACAGGGGGTCTCTGGGGCCAACGTCCTGACTTTC.

This chain links TRBV5-6 with TRBJ1-5; 8 nucleotides match TRBD1. The CDR3 is 14 amino acids. After removal of 2 bases from V and 7 bases from J, the junction contained 5 bases not matched to a gene. Germline CDR1 SGHDT, CDR2 YYEEEE. The CDR3 sequence: CASSFQGAQQPQHF. The CDR3 region has the DNA TGTGCCAGCAGCTTCCAGGGGGCACAACAGCCCCAGCATTTT.

The V gene is TRBV7-6, the J gene TRBJ1-1; 7 bases map to TRBD1. Germline trimming cut 4 bases from V and 4 bases from J; bases unmatched to any gene: 6. CDR3 length: 14 residues. CDR1 is SGHVS and CDR2 is FNYEAQ in the germline V gene. CDR3 region: CASSSTRGFTEAFF. For the CDR3, the DNA is TGTGCCAGCAGCTCAACCAGGGGGTTCACTGAAGCTTTCTTT.

The rearrangement uses TRBV5-1 and TRBJ1-1, with D uncertain. V lost 4 bases to trimming and J lost 7 bases, with 11 bases between them. This CDR3 is 12 amino acids long. Germline CDR1 reads SGHRS; CDR2 reads YFSETQ. The DNA of the CDR3 is TGCGCCAGCAGCAGAGAGGGATATGAAGCTTTCTTT. Amino acids: CASSREGYEAFF.

V and J are TRBV6-5 and TRBJ1-2, with D perhaps matching TRBD1 (5 bases). Germline-derived CDR1 and CDR2 are MNHEY and SVGAGI. The CDR3 has 14 amino acids. V lost 7 bases and J lost 0, with 12 bases in between. CDR3 sequence reads: CASTSGSANYGYTF. The CDR3 DNA sequence: TGTGCCAGCACCTCAGGGTCAGCTAACTATGGCTACACCTTC.

Only a few counts were recorded for this clone. Germline and junction disagree at one end, which may indicate a read error. The chain is built from TRBV28 and TRBJ1-1; D uncertain. The CDR3 covers 12 residues. Germline CDR1 reads MDHEN; CDR2 reads SYDVKM. CDR3 sequence reads: CASSPSPSAAIF. DNA of the CDR3: TGTGCCAGCAGCCCCTCTCCGTCGGCGGCGATCTTT.

The rearrangement uses TRBV10-2 and TRBJ2-5; TRBD1 might be the D (6 bases). Germline assignment: CDR1 WSHSY and CDR2 SAAADI. CDR3 size: 13 residues. V lost 7 bases and J 5 bases, leaving 14 bases between the germline ends. CDR3 in DNA: TGCGCCAGCAACTACAGGGTCGAGGAGACCCAGTACTTC. Translated: CASNYRVEETQYF.

The chain has TRBV30 and TRBJ1-1; no firm D call. Germline CDR1 reads GTSNPN; CDR2 reads SVGIG (reference sequence). The V end was cut by 2 bases, the J end by 4 bases, with 2 bases between. This CDR3 contains 10 residues. CDR3 DNA: TGTGCCTGGAGTCGCACTGAAGCTTTCTTT. Translation: CAWSRTEAFF.

The genes are TRBV30 and TRBJ1-3; a weak D match, TRBD1 (6 bases). V lost 2 bases, J lost 4 bases, and 15 bases lay in between. Germline V gives CDR1 GTSNPN, CDR2 SVGIG (reference sequence). The CDR3 runs 15 residues. The CDR3 reads CAWSKSGAAGNTIYF. CDR3 DNA: TGTGCCTGGAGTAAGTCGGGGGCAGCCGGAAACACCATATATTTT.

This clone was seen just once. The rearrangement links TRBV15 to TRBJ1-4; 12 bases match TRBD1. The CDR3 covers 15 residues. Per germline, CDR1 LNHNV and CDR2 YYDKDF (reference sequence). V was clipped by 4 bases and J by 8 bases; unmatched bases: 5. This CDR3 reads CATSKGTGGEEKLFF. In DNA, the CDR3 is TGTGCCACCAGCAAAGGGACAGGGGGCGAAGAAAAACTGTTTTTT.